This TCR beta chain appears in the sequencing data of a study of memory CD4+ T cells and cytomegalovirus serostatus. Study-level results: The CMV-associated TCR signature appears largely within the CD4+ memory repertoire.

Single viable CD3+CD4+CD8-CD45RO+ cells were sorted as the memory CD4+ T cells. The ends were cut back, 11 bases at V and 6 bases at J, with 16 bases in the middle. The CDR3 consists of 13 residues. Germline V lookup: CDR1 MNHNY, CDR2 SVGAGI (reference sequence). On this clone: The antigen is unknown.

Repertoires were generated with immunoSEQ multiplex PCR, while TCRdb's copy carries only in-frame clones and drops some. The sample has approximately 40,000 clones, just under 80% seen once. This sequence joins TRBV6-6 and TRBJ2-2, with a tentative D call TRBD1 (6 bases). The receptor was derived from an adult in good health and CMV-seronegative. Specimen: memory CD4+ T cells from blood. CDR3 coding DNA: TGTGCCGCAGACCGCTCAGGGGCCGGGGAGCTGTTTTTT. Translation: CAADRSGAGELFF.